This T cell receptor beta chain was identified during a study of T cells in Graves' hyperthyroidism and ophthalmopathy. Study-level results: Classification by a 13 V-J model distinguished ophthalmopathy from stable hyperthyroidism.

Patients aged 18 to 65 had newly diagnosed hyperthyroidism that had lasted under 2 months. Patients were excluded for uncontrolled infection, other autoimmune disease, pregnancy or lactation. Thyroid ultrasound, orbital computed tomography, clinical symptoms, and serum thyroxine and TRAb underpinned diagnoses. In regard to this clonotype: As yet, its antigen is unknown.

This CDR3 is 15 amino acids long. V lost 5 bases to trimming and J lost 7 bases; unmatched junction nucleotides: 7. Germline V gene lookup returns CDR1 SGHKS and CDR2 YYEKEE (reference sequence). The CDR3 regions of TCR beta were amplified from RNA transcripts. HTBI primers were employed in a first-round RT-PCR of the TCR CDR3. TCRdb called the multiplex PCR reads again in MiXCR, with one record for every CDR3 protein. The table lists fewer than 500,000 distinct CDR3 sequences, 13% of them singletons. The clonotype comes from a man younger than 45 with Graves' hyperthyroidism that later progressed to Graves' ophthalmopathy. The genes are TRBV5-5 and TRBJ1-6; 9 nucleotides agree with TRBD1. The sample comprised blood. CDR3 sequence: CASRPGQGSNSPLHF. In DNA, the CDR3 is TGTGCCAGCAGGCCTGGACAGGGGAGCAATTCACCCCTCCACTTT.